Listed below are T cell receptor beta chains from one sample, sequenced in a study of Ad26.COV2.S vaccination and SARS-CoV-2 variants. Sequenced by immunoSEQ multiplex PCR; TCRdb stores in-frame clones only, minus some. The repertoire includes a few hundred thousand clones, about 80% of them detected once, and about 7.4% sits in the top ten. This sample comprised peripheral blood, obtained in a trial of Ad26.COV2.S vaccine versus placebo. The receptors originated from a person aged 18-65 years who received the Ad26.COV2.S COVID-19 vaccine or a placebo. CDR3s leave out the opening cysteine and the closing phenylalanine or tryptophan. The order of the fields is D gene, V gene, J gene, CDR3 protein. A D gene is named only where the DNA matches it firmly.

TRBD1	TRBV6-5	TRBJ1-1	ASSSGQVLAEAF
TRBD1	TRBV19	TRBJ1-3	ASSSTGGISGNTIY
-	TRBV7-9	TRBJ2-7	ASSSSVDHRREQY
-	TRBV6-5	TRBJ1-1	AILRAPYTEAF
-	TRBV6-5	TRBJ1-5	ASSRTENQPQH
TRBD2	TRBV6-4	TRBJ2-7	ARRSGGATYEQY
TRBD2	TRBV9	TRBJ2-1	ASATAGGTSSYNEQF
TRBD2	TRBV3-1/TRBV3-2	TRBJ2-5	ASSQVSNREGRETQY
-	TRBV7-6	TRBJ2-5	ASSLGQSIETQY
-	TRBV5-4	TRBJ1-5	ASSYDSQPQH
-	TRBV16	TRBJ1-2	ASSPGFGGRYGYT
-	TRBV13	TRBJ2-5	ASSSSLTRTQY
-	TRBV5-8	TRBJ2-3	ASGHRTDTQY
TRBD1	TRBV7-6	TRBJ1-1	ASSLAGDSTEAF
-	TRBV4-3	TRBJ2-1	ASSHSYPPGETYNEQF
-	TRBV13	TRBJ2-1	ASSSTSGFFKEAIGVNEQF
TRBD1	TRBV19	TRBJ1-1	ASSIPGTGPFEAF
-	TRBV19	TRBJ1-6	ASSPVNSPLH
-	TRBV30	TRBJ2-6	AWTPGANVLT
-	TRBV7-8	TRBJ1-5	ASSAERVPNQPQH
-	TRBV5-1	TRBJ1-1	ASSPRLNMNTEAF
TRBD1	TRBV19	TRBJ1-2	ASSIGRGDYGYT
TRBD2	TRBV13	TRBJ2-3	ASSYLGGSADTQY
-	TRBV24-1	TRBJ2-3	ATSDGGWYTDTQY
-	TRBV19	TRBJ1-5	ASRGGASQPQH
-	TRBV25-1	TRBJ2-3	ASSGFTDTQY
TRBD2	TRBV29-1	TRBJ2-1	SVVSPGLGYNEQF
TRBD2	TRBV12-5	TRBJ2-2	ASGLISGSLTGELF
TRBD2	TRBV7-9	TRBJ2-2	ASSWGLAGTGELF
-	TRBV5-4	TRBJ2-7	ASSFDAGPPDEQY
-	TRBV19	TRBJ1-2	ASRRLGRLRGYT
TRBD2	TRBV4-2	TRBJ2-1	ASSPGGAQF
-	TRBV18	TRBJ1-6	ASSPRVVGNSPLH
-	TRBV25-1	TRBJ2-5	ASSEFGASGETQY
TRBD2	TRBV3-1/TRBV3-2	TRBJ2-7	ASSQGASGRAEQY
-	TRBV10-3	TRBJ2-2	AISDHSPNTGELF
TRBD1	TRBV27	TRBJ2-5	ASQGAGETQY
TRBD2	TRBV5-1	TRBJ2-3	ASSIGTSGSTDTQY
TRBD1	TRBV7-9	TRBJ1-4	ASSRDRTNEKLF